This is a list of T cell receptor beta chains from one sample in a study of shared clonotypes between healthy human individuals. The assay was immunoSEQ multiplex PCR, and TCRdb's table has in-frame clones only and misses some. The table records a few million clones, 90% to 97% of them present only once. Material: naive CD4+ T cells sorted from blood. The receptors here all came from a young man in good health. Each CDR3 is given with its conserved first and last residue. The order of the fields is V gene, D gene, clone size, J gene, CDR3 length, CDR3 protein, CDR3 DNA. The D gene is left open where the match is weak. Size is omitted from some rows. Given values are once, few, many or a class for expanded clones.

TRBV10-3	.	.	TRBJ1-2	16	CAISEASIQGNYGYTF	TGTGCCATCAGTGAGGCTTCGATACAGGGAAACTATGGCTACACCTTC
TRBV30	.	.	TRBJ2-1	16	CAWKVGWVSSYNEQFF	TGTGCCTGGAAAGTTGGATGGGTAAGCTCCTACAATGAGCAGTTCTTC
TRBV10-3	.	.	TRBJ2-7	12	CAISVKAYEQYF	TGTGCCATCAGTGTGAAAGCCTACGAGCAGTACTTC
TRBV11-2	.	.	TRBJ2-2	13	CASRTGGTGELFF	TGTGCCAGCAGAACCGGGGGAACCGGGGAGCTGTTTTTT
TRBV5-6	.	.	TRBJ1-2	17	CASSASRDLGRDYGYTF	TGTGCCAGCAGCGCCAGCCGGGACCTTGGGCGGGACTATGGCTACACCTTC
TRBV6-1	.	.	TRBJ1-5	16	CASSEEKGQTVKPQHF	TGTGCCAGCAGTGAAGAGAAAGGGCAGACAGTGAAGCCCCAGCATTTT
TRBV18	TRBD2	.	TRBJ2-7	15	CASSRGTSGNYEQYF	TGTGCCAGCTCACGCGGGACTAGCGGGAACTACGAGCAGTACTTC
TRBV6-6	.	once	TRBJ1-4	13	CATRGGINEKLFF	TGTGCCACCCGGGGGGGGATTAATGAAAAACTGTTTTTT
TRBV9	TRBD1	.	TRBJ1-6	14	CASGPDRGGSPLHF	TGTGCCAGCGGGCCGGACAGGGGAGGTTCACCCCTCCACTTT
TRBV30	TRBD2	.	TRBJ2-1	17	CAWSLRSSGYSYNEQFF	TGTGCCTGGAGCCTTAGATCTAGCGGCTATTCGTACAATGAGCAGTTCTTC
TRBV9	TRBD2	.	TRBJ2-5	16	CASSVGPTSGVETQYF	TGTGCCAGCAGCGTAGGACCGACTAGCGGGGTAGAGACCCAGTACTTC
TRBV28	.	.	TRBJ2-2	14	CASSPHSETGELFF	TGTGCCAGCAGTCCCCATAGTGAGACCGGGGAGCTGTTTTTT
TRBV28	.	once	TRBJ1-1	13	CASSSSFIDRAFF	TGTGCCAGCAGTTCCTCCTTCATAGATAGAGCTTTCTTT
TRBV30	.	.	TRBJ2-6	17	CAWSGERTVTWANVLTF	TGTGCCTGGAGCGGAGAACGGACAGTAACTTGGGCCAACGTCCTGACTTTC
TRBV11-2	TRBD1	.	TRBJ2-7	14	CASSLQGALNEQYF	TGTGCCAGCAGCTTACAGGGGGCCCTGAACGAGCAGTACTTC
TRBV29-1	TRBD1	once	TRBJ1-1	13	CSVVTGGESEAFF	TGCAGCGTTGTGACAGGGGGAGAGTCTGAAGCTTTCTTT
TRBV20-1	.	.	TRBJ2-5	10	CSAGPETQYF	TGCAGTGCTGGGCCAGAGACCCAGTACTTC
TRBV6-5	.	.	TRBJ2-1	14	CASREGQGNNEQFF	TGTGCCAGCAGAGAAGGGCAGGGGAACAATGAGCAGTTCTTC
TRBV6-1	.	.	TRBJ1-4	13	CAGQGGVNEKLFF	TGTGCCGGCCAGGGAGGGGTTAATGAAAAACTGTTTTTT
TRBV5-4	TRBD2	once	TRBJ2-3	16	CASSPDTSGRTDTQYF	TGTGCCAGCAGCCCGGACACTAGCGGGAGAACAGATACGCAGTATTTT
TRBV28	.	.	TRBJ2-7	17	CASSYLILTGSSYEQYF	TGTGCCAGCAGCTACCTCATATTGACGGGGAGCTCCTACGAGCAGTACTTC
TRBV19	.	.	TRBJ1-1	14	CASTKDALNTEAFF	TGTGCCAGTACCAAGGACGCTTTGAACACTGAAGCTTTCTTT
TRBV18	.	.	TRBJ1-5	17	CASSPATGEYSNQPQHF	TGTGCCAGCTCACCAGCGACGGGGGAGTATAGCAATCAGCCCCAGCATTTT
TRBV6-5	TRBD2	.	TRBJ2-2	15	CASSYSSGRAGELFF	TGTGCCAGCAGTTACTCGAGCGGGAGGGCCGGGGAGCTGTTTTTT
TRBV4-1	.	.	TRBJ1-5	18	CASSQPGLLTRGNQPQHF	TGCGCCAGCAGCCAACCGGGACTCCTGACTCGGGGCAATCAGCCCCAGCATTTT
TRBV6-1	.	.	TRBJ1-6	12	CASSRGSLPLHF	TGTGCCAGCTCCCGGGGGTCTTTGCCCCTCCACTTT
TRBV5-6	TRBD1	.	TRBJ1-4	15	CASSQLGQGAEKLFF	TGTGCCAGCAGCCAACTGGGACAGGGAGCTGAAAAACTGTTTTTT
TRBV7-2	.	.	TRBJ2-7	12	CASSLAQSEQYF	TGTGCCAGCAGCTTGGCACAATCCGAGCAGTACTTC
TRBV6-6	.	.	TRBJ2-7	14	CASSYSPESGEQYF	TGTGCCAGCAGTTACTCGCCCGAAAGCGGCGAGCAGTACTTC
TRBV5-1	.	.	TRBJ2-7	14	CASSHGRIDYEQYF	TGCGCCAGCAGCCACGGACGGATTGACTACGAGCAGTACTTC
TRBV10-3	.	once	TRBJ2-3	15	CAIGRGTGGTDTQYF	TGTGCCATCGGAAGGGGAACGGGGGGCACAGATACGCAGTATTTT
TRBV6-5	TRBD2	once	TRBJ2-5	13	CASSRKRGETQYF	TGTGCCAGCAGCAGGAAGCGGGGAGAGACCCAGTACTTC
TRBV18	TRBD2	.	TRBJ2-7	16	CASSPRLAGLSYEQYF	TGTGCCAGCTCCCCCAGACTAGCGGGGCTATCATACGAGCAGTACTTC
TRBV2	.	.	TRBJ2-1	15	CASSVPGRTYNEQFF	TGTGCCAGCAGTGTCCCGGGTAGAACCTACAATGAGCAGTTCTTC
TRBV9	.	.	TRBJ2-3	14	CASSVGSGTDTQYF	TGTGCCAGCAGCGTAGGTTCTGGCACAGATACGCAGTATTTT
TRBV5-6	.	.	TRBJ2-3	17	CASSRKSLRQSTDTQYF	TGTGCCAGCAGCCGAAAATCCCTCAGACAGAGCACAGATACGCAGTATTTT
TRBV30	TRBD2	.	TRBJ2-5	13	CAWSVVGGKTQYF	TGTGCCTGGAGTGTAGTGGGGGGGAAGACCCAGTACTTC
TRBV2	.	.	TRBJ1-5	13	CASSAESHQPQHF	TGTGCCAGCAGTGCTGAGAGTCATCAGCCCCAGCATTTT
TRBV4-2	TRBD2	.	TRBJ2-1	16	CASSQDPGLGGNEQFF	TGTGCCAGCAGCCAAGATCCGGGACTAGGGGGGAATGAGCAGTTCTTC
TRBV10-3	.	.	TRBJ2-2	14	CAISEAGYTGELFF	TGTGCCATCAGTGAGGCAGGTTACACCGGGGAGCTGTTTTTT
TRBV4-1	.	.	TRBJ1-5	16	CASSQEGIYGNQPQHF	TGCGCCAGCAGCCAAGAGGGGATCTATGGCAATCAGCCCCAGCATTTT
TRBV5-6	.	.	TRBJ2-5	19	CASSPGGREILGGQETQYF	TGTGCCAGCAGCCCTGGCGGGCGGGAGATTTTAGGGGGCCAAGAGACCCAGTACTTC
TRBV5-1	.	.	TRBJ2-7	11	CASSSTYEQYF	TGCGCCAGCAGCTCTACCTACGAGCAGTACTTC
TRBV5-4	.	.	TRBJ1-1	16	CASSSLGGGVGTEAFF	TGTGCCAGCAGCTCCCTGGGGGGAGGGGTTGGCACTGAAGCTTTCTTT
TRBV7-8	TRBD2	.	TRBJ2-7	16	CASGPMTSGVLNEQYF	TGTGCCAGCGGGCCGATGACTAGCGGTGTGCTGAACGAGCAGTACTTC
TRBV4-1	.	.	TRBJ2-7	15	CASSQEVEGPYEQYF	TGCGCCAGCAGCCAAGAAGTAGAGGGGCCCTACGAGCAGTACTTC
TRBV15	.	.	TRBJ2-3	15	CATSRGQLSSDTQYF	TGTGCCACCAGCAGAGGACAATTGAGTAGCGATACGCAGTATTTT
TRBV10-2	.	.	TRBJ1-1	13	CASSEWGSGEAFF	TGCGCCAGCAGTGAATGGGGGTCTGGGGAAGCTTTCTTT
TRBV7-2	.	once	TRBJ1-5	15	CASSLVQGGNQPQHF	TGTGCCAGCAGCTTAGTACAGGGCGGCAATCAGCCCCAGCATTTT
TRBV27	.	.	TRBJ1-1	13	CASRGISATEAFF	TGTGCCAGCAGGGGTATATCGGCCACTGAAGCTTTCTTT
TRBV5-5	.	.	TRBJ2-7	14	CASTQRPAVHEQYF	TGTGCCAGCACCCAACGTCCGGCCGTCCACGAGCAGTACTTC
TRBV5-6	.	few	TRBJ2-3	11	CASSLADTQYF	TGTGCCAGCAGCTTGGCGGATACGCAGTATTTT
TRBV7-9	TRBD1	.	TRBJ2-5	14	CASRHGQGLGTQYF	TGTGCCAGCAGACATGGACAGGGATTGGGGACCCAGTACTTC
TRBV27	TRBD1	.	TRBJ2-7	15	CASSFRGTGFYEQYF	TGTGCCAGCAGTTTCCGAGGGACAGGATTCTACGAGCAGTACTTC
TRBV10-1	.	.	TRBJ2-1	15	CASSGGLGGYNEQFF	TGCGCCAGCAGTGGAGGACTAGGGGGATACAATGAGCAGTTCTTC
TRBV2	.	.	TRBJ2-1	11	CASSPLNEQFF	TGTGCCAGCAGCCCCCTCAATGAGCAGTTCTTC
TRBV6-5	TRBD1	.	TRBJ2-1	15	CASSPTGVGNNEQFF	TGTGCCAGCAGTCCAACAGGGGTGGGAAATAATGAGCAGTTCTTC